This T cell receptor (beta chain) was observed in a study of technical replicates of blood from several donors. The CDR3 spans 15 residues. V shed 3 bases and J 5 bases; nucleotides not matched to a gene: 3. CDR1 and CDR2 from the germline V gene are LGHNT and FRNRAP. Measured with immunoSEQ multiplex PCR; TCRdb has only the in-frame clones, and not every one. The repertoire holds 76,000 or so clones, with 75% to 95% as singletons. The sequencing input was T cells isolated from PBMCs. The TCR sequence derives from a human donor in good health. This chain uses TRBV12-5 with TRBJ2-5; TRBD2 aligns across 13 bases. The CDR3 region has the DNA TGTGCTAGTGGTTTACTAGCGGGGGGGTTGGAGACCCAGTACTTC. Its protein is CASGLLAGGLETQYF.